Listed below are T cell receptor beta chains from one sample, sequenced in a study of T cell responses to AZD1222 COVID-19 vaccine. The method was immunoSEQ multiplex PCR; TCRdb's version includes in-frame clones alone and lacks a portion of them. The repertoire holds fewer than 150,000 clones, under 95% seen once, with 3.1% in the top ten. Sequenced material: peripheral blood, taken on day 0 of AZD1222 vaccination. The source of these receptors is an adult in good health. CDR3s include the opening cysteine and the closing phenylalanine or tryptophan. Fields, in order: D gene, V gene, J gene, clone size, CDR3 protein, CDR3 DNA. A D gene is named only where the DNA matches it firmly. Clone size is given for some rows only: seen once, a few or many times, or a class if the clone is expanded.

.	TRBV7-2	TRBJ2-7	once	CASSRTTVGQGLREQYF	TGTGCCAGCAGCCGCACAACGGTGGGGCAGGGGTTGCGTGAGCAGTACTTC
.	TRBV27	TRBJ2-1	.	CASSLQGGYNEQFF	TGTGCCAGCAGTTTGCAGGGTGGGTACAATGAGCAGTTCTTC
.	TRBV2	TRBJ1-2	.	CASSVRRDGYTF	TGTGCCAGCAGCGTACGCCGGGATGGCTACACCTTC
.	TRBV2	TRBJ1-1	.	CASSYGEGSTEAFF	TGTGCCAGCAGCTACGGGGAGGGGTCCACTGAAGCTTTCTTT
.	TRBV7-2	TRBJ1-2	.	CASSLSSPPDRAYGYTF	TGTGCCAGCAGCTTATCATCGCCCCCCGACAGAGCCTATGGCTACACCTTC
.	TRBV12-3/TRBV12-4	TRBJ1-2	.	CASQGSNYGYTF	TGTGCCAGCCAGGGATCCAACTATGGCTACACCTTC
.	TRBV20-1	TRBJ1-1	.	CSASVHGNTEAFF	TGCAGTGCTAGTGTCCATGGGAACACTGAAGCTTTCTTT
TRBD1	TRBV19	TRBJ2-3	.	CASSIDRGPSDTQYF	TGTGCCAGTAGTATTGACAGGGGGCCTTCAGATACGCAGTATTTT
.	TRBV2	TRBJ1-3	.	CASSKRDRGNTIYF	TGTGCCAGCAGTAAAAGGGACCGAGGAAACACCATATATTTT
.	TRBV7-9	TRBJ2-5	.	CASSRGGLQETQYF	TGTGCCAGCAGCCGTGGGGGCCTCCAAGAGACCCAGTACTTC
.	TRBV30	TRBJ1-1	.	CAWSQGPEAFF	TGTGCCTGGAGTCAGGGGCCTGAAGCTTTCTTT
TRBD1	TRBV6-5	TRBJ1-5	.	CASSRGQGVNQPQHF	TGTGCCAGCAGCAGGGGACAGGGGGTAAATCAGCCCCAGCATTTT
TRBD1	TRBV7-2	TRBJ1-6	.	CASSSRTGSWSPLHF	TGTGCCAGCAGCAGCCGGACAGGGAGTTGGTCACCCCTCCACTTT
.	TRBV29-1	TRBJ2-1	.	CSVVDRPNNEQFF	TGCAGCGTTGTAGACAGGCCAAACAATGAGCAGTTCTTC
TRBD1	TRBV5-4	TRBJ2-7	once	CASSLAAGGSYEQYF	TGTGCCAGCAGCTTGGCTGCAGGGGGCTCCTACGAGCAGTACTTC
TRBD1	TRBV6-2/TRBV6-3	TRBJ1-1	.	CASSYSGQNLEAFF	TGTGCCAGCAGTTACTCGGGACAGAACCTTGAAGCTTTCTTT